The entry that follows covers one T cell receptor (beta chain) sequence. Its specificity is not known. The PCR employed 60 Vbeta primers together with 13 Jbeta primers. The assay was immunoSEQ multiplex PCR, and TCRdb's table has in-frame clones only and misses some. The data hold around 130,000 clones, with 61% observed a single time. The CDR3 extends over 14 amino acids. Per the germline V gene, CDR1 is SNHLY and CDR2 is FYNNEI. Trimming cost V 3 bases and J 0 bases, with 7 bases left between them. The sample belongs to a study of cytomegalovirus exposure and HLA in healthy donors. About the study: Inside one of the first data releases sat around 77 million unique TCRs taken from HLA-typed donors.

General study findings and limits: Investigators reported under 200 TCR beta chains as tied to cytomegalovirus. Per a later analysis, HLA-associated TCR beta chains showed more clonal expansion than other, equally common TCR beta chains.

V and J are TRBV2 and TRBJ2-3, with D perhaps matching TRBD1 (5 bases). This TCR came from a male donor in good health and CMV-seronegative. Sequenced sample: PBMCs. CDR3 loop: CASSDRVSTDTQYF. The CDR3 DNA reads TGTGCCAGCAGTGACAGGGTTAGCACAGATACGCAGTATTTT.